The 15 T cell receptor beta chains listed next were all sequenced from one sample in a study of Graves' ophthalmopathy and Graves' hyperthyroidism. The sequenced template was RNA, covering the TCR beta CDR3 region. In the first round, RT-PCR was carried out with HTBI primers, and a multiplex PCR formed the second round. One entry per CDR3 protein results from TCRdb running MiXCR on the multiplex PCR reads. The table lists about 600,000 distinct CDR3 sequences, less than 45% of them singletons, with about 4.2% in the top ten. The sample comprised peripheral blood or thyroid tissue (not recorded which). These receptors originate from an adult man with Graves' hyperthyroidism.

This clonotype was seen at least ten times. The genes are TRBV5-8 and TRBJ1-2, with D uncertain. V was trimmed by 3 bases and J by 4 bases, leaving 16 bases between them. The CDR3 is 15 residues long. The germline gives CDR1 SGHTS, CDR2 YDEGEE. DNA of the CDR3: TGTGCCAGCAGCTCACCGCGGGAAGGAGGCTATGGCTACACCTTC. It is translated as CASSSPREGGYGYTF. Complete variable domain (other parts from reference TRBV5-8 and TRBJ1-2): EAGVTQSPTHLIKTRGQQATLRCSPISGHTSVYWYQQALGLGLQFLLWYDEGEERNRGNFPPRFSGRQFPNYSSELNVNALELEDSALYLCASSSPREGGYGYTFGSGTRLTVV.

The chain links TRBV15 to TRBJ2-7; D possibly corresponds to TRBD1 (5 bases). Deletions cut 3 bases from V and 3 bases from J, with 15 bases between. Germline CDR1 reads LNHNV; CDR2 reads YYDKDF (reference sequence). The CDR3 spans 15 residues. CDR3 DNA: TGTGCCACCAGCAGCTTGGGGCACCAGATCTACGAGCAGTACTTC. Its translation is CATSSLGHQIYEQYF.

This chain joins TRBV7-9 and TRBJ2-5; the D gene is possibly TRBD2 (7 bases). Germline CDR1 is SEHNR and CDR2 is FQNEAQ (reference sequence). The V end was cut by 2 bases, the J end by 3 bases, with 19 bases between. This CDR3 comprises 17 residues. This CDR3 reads CASSLTPGVGGKETQYF. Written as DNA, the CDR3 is TGTGCCAGCAGCTTAACCCCAGGGGTCGGGGGGAAAGAGACCCAGTACTTC.

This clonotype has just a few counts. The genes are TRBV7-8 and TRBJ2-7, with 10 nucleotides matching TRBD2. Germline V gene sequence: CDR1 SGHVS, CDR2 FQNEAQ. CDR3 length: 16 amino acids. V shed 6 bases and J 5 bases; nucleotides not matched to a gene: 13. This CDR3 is CASSPRALAGVDEQYF. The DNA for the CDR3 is TGTGCCAGCAGTCCCCGAGCGCTAGCGGGAGTTGACGAGCAGTACTTC.

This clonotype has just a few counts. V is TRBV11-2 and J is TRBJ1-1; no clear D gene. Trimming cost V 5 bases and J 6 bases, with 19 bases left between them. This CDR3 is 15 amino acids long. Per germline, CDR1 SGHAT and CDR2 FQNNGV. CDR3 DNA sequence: TGTGCCAGCAGCCCCGTCCGGCCAGCAGGACCTGAAGCTTTCTTT. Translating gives CASSPVRPAGPEAFF. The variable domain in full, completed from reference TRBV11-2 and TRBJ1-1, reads EAGVAQSPRYKIIEKRQSVAFWCNPISGHATLYWYQQILGQGPKLLIQFQNNGVVDDSQLPKDRFSAERLKGVDSTLKIQPAKLEDSAVYLCASSPVRPAGPEAFFGQGTRLTVV.

DNA of the CDR3: TGTGCCAGCAGCCAAGTGGGGGGCGTCAAGAGTCGGACCCAGTACTTC. Its translation: CASSQVGGVKSRTQYF. The genes are TRBV3-1 and TRBJ2-5, with D tentatively TRBD1 or TRBD2 (6 bases each). Trimming cost V 1 base and J 7 bases, with 19 bases left between them. Germline CDR1 reads LGHDT; CDR2 reads YNNKEL (reference sequence). CDR3 length: 16 amino acids.

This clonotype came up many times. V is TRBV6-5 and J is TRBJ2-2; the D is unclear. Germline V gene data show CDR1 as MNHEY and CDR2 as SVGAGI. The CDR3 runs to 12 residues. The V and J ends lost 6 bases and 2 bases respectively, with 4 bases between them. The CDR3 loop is CASRQNTGELFF. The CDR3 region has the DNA TGTGCCAGCAGACAAAACACCGGGGAGCTGTTTTTT.

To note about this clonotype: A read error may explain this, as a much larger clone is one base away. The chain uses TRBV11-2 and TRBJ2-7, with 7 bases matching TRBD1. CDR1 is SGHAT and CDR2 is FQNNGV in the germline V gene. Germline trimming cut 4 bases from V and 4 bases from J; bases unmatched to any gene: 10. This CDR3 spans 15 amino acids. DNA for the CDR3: TGTGCCAGCAGCTCAACAGGGGCTAGCTGGTACGAGCAGTACTTC. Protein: CASSSTGASWYEQYF.

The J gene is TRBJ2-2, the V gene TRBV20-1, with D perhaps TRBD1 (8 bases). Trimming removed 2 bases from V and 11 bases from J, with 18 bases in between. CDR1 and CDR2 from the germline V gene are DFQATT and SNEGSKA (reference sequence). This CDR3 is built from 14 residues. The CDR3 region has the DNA TGCAGTGCTAGATATACGACAGGGGAGGGCGAGCTGTTTTTT. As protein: CSARYTTGEGELFF.

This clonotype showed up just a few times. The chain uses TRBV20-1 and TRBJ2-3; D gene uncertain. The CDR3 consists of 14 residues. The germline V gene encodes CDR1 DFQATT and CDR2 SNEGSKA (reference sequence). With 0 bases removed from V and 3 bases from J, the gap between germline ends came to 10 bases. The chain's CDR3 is CSARDRSLTDTQYF. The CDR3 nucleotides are TGCAGTGCTAGAGATCGGTCCCTGACAGATACGCAGTATTTT.

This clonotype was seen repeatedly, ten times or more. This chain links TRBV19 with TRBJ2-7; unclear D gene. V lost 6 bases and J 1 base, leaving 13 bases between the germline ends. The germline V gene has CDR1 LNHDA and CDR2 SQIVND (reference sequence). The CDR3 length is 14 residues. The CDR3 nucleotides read TGTGCCAGTAGCCAATGGACGCGGTCCTACGAGCAGTACTTC. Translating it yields CASSQWTRSYEQYF.

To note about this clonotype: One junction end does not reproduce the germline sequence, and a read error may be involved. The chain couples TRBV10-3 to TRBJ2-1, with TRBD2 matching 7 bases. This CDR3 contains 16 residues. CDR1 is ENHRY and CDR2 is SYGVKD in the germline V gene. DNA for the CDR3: TGTGCCAGCAGTGGACGATTGGCTTATCGGGGGGATGAGCAGTTCTTC. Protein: CASSGRLAYRGDEQFF.

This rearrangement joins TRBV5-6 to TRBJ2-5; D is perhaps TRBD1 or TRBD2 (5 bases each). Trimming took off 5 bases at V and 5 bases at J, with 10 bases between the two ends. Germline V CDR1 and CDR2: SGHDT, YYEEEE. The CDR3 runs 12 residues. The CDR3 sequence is CASRGVGETQYF. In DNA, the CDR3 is TGTGCCAGCAGGGGGGTGGGCGAGACCCAGTACTTC. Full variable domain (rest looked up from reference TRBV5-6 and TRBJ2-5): DAGVTQSPTHLIKTRGQQVTLRCSPKSGHDTVSWYQQALGQGPQFIFQYYEEEERQRGNFPDRFSGHQFPNYSSELNVNALLLGDSALYLCASRGVGETQYFGPGTRLLVL.

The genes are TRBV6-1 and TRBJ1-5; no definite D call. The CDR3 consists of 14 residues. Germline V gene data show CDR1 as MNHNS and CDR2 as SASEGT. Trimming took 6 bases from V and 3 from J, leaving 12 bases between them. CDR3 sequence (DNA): TGTGCCAGCAGACTCCTGGGGAACAATCAGCCCCAGCATTTT. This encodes CASRLLGNNQPQHF.

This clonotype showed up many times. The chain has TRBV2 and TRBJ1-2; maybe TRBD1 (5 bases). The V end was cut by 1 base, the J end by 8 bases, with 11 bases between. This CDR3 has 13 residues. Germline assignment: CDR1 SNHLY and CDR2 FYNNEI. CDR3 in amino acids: CASSEGTRGGYTF. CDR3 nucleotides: TGTGCCAGCAGTGAAGGCACGAGGGGCGGCTACACCTTC.